This is a list of T cell receptor beta chains from one sample in a study of patients and donors after allogeneic stem cell transplantation. TCRdb re-derived calls from the RT-PCR reads in MiXCR, one entry per CDR3 protein. The sample consists of hundreds of thousands of distinct CDR3 sequences, less than 50% of them appearing once. Sequenced sample: blood, either unsorted or a sorted T cell fraction (not recorded which). These receptors all stem from a human donor who was either an allogeneic HSCT recipient or a stem cell or donor lymphocyte infusion donor (not recorded which). It is not recorded whose cells these are; they may come from a transplant donor. Both conserved end residues are part of each CDR3. D genes are given only for firm matches. Some rows mark clone size as missing; the rest say once, few, many or name a class of expanded clone.

J	size	V	D	CDR3	DNA
TRBJ1-6	NA	TRBV6-5	NA	CASSQTPSHSPLHF	TGTGCCAGCAGTCAAACACCTTCTCATTCACCCCTCCACTTT
TRBJ2-5	once	TRBV4-2	NA	CASSQEVQETQYF	TGTGCCAGCAGCCAAGAGGTCCAAGAGACCCAGTACTTC
TRBJ1-1	few	TRBV6-6	TRBD1	CASSSLTGRTEAFF	TGTGCCAGCAGTTCTCTGACAGGGCGGACTGAAGCTTTCTTT
TRBJ1-4	few	TRBV20-1	TRBD1	CSAETGGEGEKLFF	TGCAGTGCGGAAACAGGGGGCGAGGGTGAAAAACTGTTTTTT
TRBJ2-1	NA	TRBV15	NA	CATSSFLPHNEQFF	TGTGCCACCAGCAGCTTTCTTCCTCACAATGAGCAGTTCTTC
TRBJ1-1	few	TRBV29-1	NA	CSVGSGNTEAFF	TGCAGCGTTGGATCCGGGAACACTGAAGCTTTCTTT
TRBJ1-1	few	TRBV3-1	NA	CASTVRGNTEAFF	TGTGCCAGCACCGTAAGAGGGAACACTGAAGCTTTCTTT
TRBJ2-5	NA	TRBV4-1	TRBD2	CASSRQGTSGESTQYF	TGCGCCAGCAGCCGCCAAGGGACTAGCGGGGAATCGACCCAGTACTTC
TRBJ1-2	NA	TRBV7-4	TRBD1	CASSLGGSQGRDYGYTF	TGTGCCAGCAGCTTAGGCGGCTCACAGGGGCGGGACTATGGCTACACCTTC
TRBJ2-5	once	TRBV12-3/TRBV12-4	NA	CASSQRLGWETQYF	TGTGCCAGCAGTCAACGGTTAGGTTGGGAGACCCAGTACTTC
TRBJ1-1	few	TRBV29-1	NA	CSVEDPGGKNAEAFF	TGCAGCGTTGAAGATCCGGGGGGAAAGAATGCTGAAGCTTTCTTT
TRBJ2-1	NA	TRBV18	TRBD1	CASSRQGANEQFF	TGTGCCAGCTCACGCCAGGGGGCCAATGAGCAGTTCTTC
TRBJ2-7	NA	TRBV27	TRBD1	CASSFHRGGYEQYF	TGTGCCAGCAGCTTTCACAGGGGCGGCTACGAGCAGTACTTC
TRBJ1-6	NA	TRBV9	NA	CASSVVGDNSPLHF	TGTGCCAGCAGCGTAGTGGGGGACAATTCACCCCTCCACTTT
TRBJ1-4	NA	TRBV20-1	TRBD1	CSALTGGTNEKLFF	TGCAGTGCTTTAACAGGGGGCACTAATGAAAAACTGTTTTTT
TRBJ2-5	few	TRBV29-1	NA	CSAWKRGLETQYF	TGCAGCGCTTGGAAGAGGGGTTTGGAGACCCAGTACTTC
TRBJ2-1	few	TRBV29-1	NA	CSVGREPYNEQFF	TGCAGCGTTGGGCGAGAACCCTACAATGAGCAGTTCTTC
TRBJ1-6	NA	TRBV7-3	NA	CASSLEPQGGSPLHF	TGTGCCAGCAGCTTAGAGCCGCAGGGAGGTTCACCCCTCCACTTT
TRBJ2-1	NA	TRBV5-5	NA	CASSLVRLNGEQFF	TGTGCCAGCAGCTTGGTCAGACTTAACGGTGAGCAGTTCTTC
TRBJ2-5	NA	TRBV6-6	NA	CASSYPGGQETQYF	TGTGCCAGCAGTTACCCTGGGGGTCAAGAGACCCAGTACTTC
TRBJ1-6	NA	TRBV5-1	TRBD1	CASSLEDRDSPLHF	TGCGCCAGCAGCTTGGAAGACAGGGACTCACCCCTCCACTTT
TRBJ2-5	NA	TRBV7-8	NA	CASSLLMVSETQYF	TGTGCCAGCAGCTTATTGATGGTATCGGAGACCCAGTACTTC
TRBJ2-1	NA	TRBV14	NA	CASSQDEREFYNEQFF	TGTGCCAGCAGCCAAGATGAACGGGAGTTTTACAATGAGCAGTTCTTC
TRBJ1-1	NA	TRBV24-1	NA	CATSDAGQGVPEAFF	TGTGCCACCAGTGATGCGGGACAAGGGGTTCCTGAAGCTTTCTTT
TRBJ1-4	NA	TRBV7-8	TRBD1	CASSRRDRTTNEKLFF	TGTGCCAGCAGCCGCAGGGACAGAACAACTAATGAAAAACTGTTTTTT